These 24 T cell receptor beta chains were sequenced from one sample in a study of T cell responses to AZD1222 COVID-19 vaccine. Data came from immunoSEQ multiplex PCR; TCRdb stores just in-frame clones and leaves some out. The sample has around 190,000 clones; 85% to 95% are singletons. The source material was peripheral blood, sampled on day 0 of AZD1222 vaccination. These receptors were collected from an adult in good health.

The chain recombines TRBV9 with TRBJ1-1; no firm D call. Germline CDR1 reads SGDLS; CDR2 reads YYNGEE. The CDR3 covers 15 residues. Deletions cut 4 bases from V and 0 bases from J, with 13 bases between. CDR3 in DNA: TGTGCCAGCAGCTCCCAACCGGGCATGAACACTGAAGCTTTCTTT. This gives the protein CASSSQPGMNTEAFF. The complete variable domain, with remaining parts taken from reference TRBV9 and TRBJ1-1, reads DSGVTQTPKHLITATGQRVTLRCSPRSGDLSVYWYQQSLDQGLQFLIQYYNGEERAKGNILERFSAQQFPDLHSELNLSSLELGDSALYFCASSSQPGMNTEAFFGQGTRLTVV.

V usage is TRBV24-1 and J usage is TRBJ1-6; the match to TRBD1 covers 9 bases. Per germline, CDR1 KGHDR and CDR2 SFDVKD. V dropped 1 base and J dropped 4; count of bases not matched to a gene: 13. CDR3 length equals 20 residues. CDR3 sequence reads: CATSDFWDREGGIYNSPLHF. As DNA, the CDR3 is TGTGCCACCAGTGATTTTTGGGACAGGGAGGGGGGGATTTATAATTCACCCCTCCACTTT.

This clone has only a few counts. The CDR3 DNA sequence: TGCGCCAGCAGCTTCTCAGGGGACCGCACAGATACGCAGTATTTT. Its protein product is CASSFSGDRTDTQYF. This chain uses TRBV5-1 with TRBJ2-3, with a possible D match to TRBD1 (6 bases). V lost 2 bases to trimming and J lost 1 base, with 11 bases between them. Germline CDR1 is SGHRS and CDR2 is YFSETQ. CDR3 length: 15 amino acids.

The rearrangement uses TRBV12-3 or TRBV12-4 and TRBJ2-3; possible D gene TRBD1, 6 bases. CDR3 length: 13 amino acids. V was clipped by 10 bases and J by 2 bases, with 13 bases between them. CDR3 DNA sequence: TGTGCCATACGTCGGACAGACACAGATACGCAGTATTTT. This encodes CAIRRTDTDTQYF.

The chain carries TRBV7-2 and TRBJ1-3, with D possibly matching TRBD1 (5 bases). The V gene lost 1 base and the J gene lost 0 bases, with 7 bases spanning the gap. Germline loops: CDR1 SGHTA, CDR2 FQGNSA. CDR3 length equals 15 residues. CDR3 in DNA: TGTGCCAGCAGCTTAGGAGGGGTCTCTGGAAACACCATATATTTT. Protein product: CASSLGGVSGNTIYF.

Details on this clone: Other nucleotide sequences from this sample produce the same CDR3. CDR3 coding DNA: TGTGCCAGCTCACCACCTGGACAGAACACTGAAGCTTTCTTT. It encodes CASSPPGQNTEAFF. V and J are TRBV18 and TRBJ1-1, with D perhaps matching TRBD1 (5 bases). V was trimmed by 0 bases and J by 1 base, leaving 6 bases between them. The CDR3 consists of 14 residues. The V gene's germline CDR1 is KGHSH and CDR2 LQKENI.

This clone has only one observation. V and J are TRBV11-3 and TRBJ2-1; no firm D call. V lost 4 bases to trimming and J lost 8 bases, with 9 bases between them. The CDR3 totals 12 residues. Per germline, CDR1 SGHNT and CDR2 YENEEA. The DNA for the CDR3 is TGTGCCAGCAGCTCTGACTCGGATGAGCAGTTCTTC. This codes for CASSSDSDEQFF.

This chain joins TRBV27 and TRBJ2-7, with D possibly called TRBD1 or TRBD2 (5 bases each). V dropped 3 bases and J dropped 0 bases, with 15 bases sitting between them. Germline CDR1 MNHEY, CDR2 SMNVEV (reference sequence). The CDR3 spans 16 residues. The CDR3 DNA follows: TGTGCCAGCAGTTTTTTGAGGGCAGGGCCCTCCTACGAGCAGTACTTC. This encodes CASSFLRAGPSYEQYF.

This chain links TRBV6-1 with TRBJ1-5, with D perhaps matching TRBD1 (5 bases). The CDR3 contains 17 residues. With 2 bases removed from V and 0 bases from J, the gap between germline ends came to 14 bases. The germline V gene encodes CDR1 MNHNS and CDR2 SASEGT. This CDR3 is CASSELLQGHSNQPQHF. In nucleotides, the CDR3 is TGTGCCAGCAGTGAACTCCTCCAGGGCCATAGCAATCAGCCCCAGCATTTT.

The chain carries TRBV4-2 and TRBJ1-2, with 7 bases matching TRBD1. The CDR3 has 13 amino acids. V shed 6 bases and J 3 bases; nucleotides not matched to a gene: 4. The V gene's germline CDR1 is LGHNA and CDR2 YNFKEQ. CDR3 amino acids: CASRGQGDYGYTF. The CDR3 bases are TGTGCCAGCAGGGGGCAGGGGGACTATGGCTACACCTTC.

This rearrangement joins TRBV18 to TRBJ2-1; D is perhaps TRBD1 (6 bases). CDR1 and CDR2 (germline): KGHSH, LQKENI. The CDR3 runs to 15 residues. With 2 bases removed from V and 2 bases from J, the gap between germline ends came to 10 bases. As DNA, the CDR3 is TGTGCCAGCTCACCAGAGGGGGTAGCCTACAATGAGCAGTTCTTC. As protein: CASSPEGVAYNEQFF.

Only a few counts were recorded for this clone. This chain joins TRBV3-1 (or the pseudogene TRBV3-2) and TRBJ2-6; TRBD1 matches 7 bases. Germline V gene sequence: CDR1 LGHDT, CDR2 YNNKEL (reference sequence). This CDR3 is built from 17 residues. Losses at the gene ends were 1 base for V and 3 bases for J; bases not matched to a gene: 6. Here the CDR3 DNA reads TGTGCCAGCAGCCAAGGGAACAGGGGAAGTGGGGCCAACGTCCTGACTTTC. This codes for CASSQGNRGSGANVLTF.

The rearrangement uses TRBV5-1 and TRBJ2-1, with 11 bases aligning to TRBD2. The germline CDR1 and CDR2 sequences are SGHRS and YFSETQ. The CDR3 runs to 13 residues. Trimming cost V 1 base and J 9 bases; bases outside gene matches: 0. The CDR3 spells CASSLLAGGEQFF. Written as DNA, the CDR3 is TGCGCCAGCAGCTTGCTAGCGGGGGGTGAGCAGTTCTTC.

The chain combines TRBV7-2 with TRBJ1-2, with 8 bases that match TRBD1. The length of the CDR3 is 13 residues. The junction had 4 bases not matched to a gene; V was cut back by 3 bases and J by 7 bases. Germline V lookup: CDR1 SGHTA, CDR2 FQGNSA. The CDR3 sequence: CASSLGQAGGYTF. The DNA of the CDR3 is TGTGCCAGCAGCTTGGGACAGGCAGGTGGCTACACCTTC.

The chain is built from TRBV21-1 and TRBJ1-2. TRBV21-1 is termed a pseudogene. The length of the CDR3 is 15 residues. The CDR3 sequence: CASSKLRGVGYGYTF. The CDR3 DNA reads TGTGCCAGCAGCAAATTGAGGGGGGTTGGCTATGGCTACACCTTC.

On this clone: This sample includes further DNA sequences coding for the same CDR3. The chain is built from TRBV28 and TRBJ1-3, with D unresolved. Germline V gene lookup returns CDR1 MDHEN and CDR2 SYDVKM. The CDR3 extends over 12 amino acids. With 5 bases removed from V and 1 base from J, the gap between germline ends came to 3 bases. CDR3 nucleotides: TGTGCCAGCAGTCTATCTGGAAACACCATATATTTT. This encodes CASSLSGNTIYF.

The CDR3 DNA reads TGTGCCAGCAGCTTGGCCCTCGGGGGGGCCGTTGGTGAGCAGTTCTTC. This sequence encodes CASSLALGGAVGEQFF. The gene calls are TRBV5-8 and TRBJ2-1; TRBD2 aligns across 8 bases. The germline gives CDR1 SGHTS, CDR2 YDEGEE. This CDR3 is built from 16 residues. The J segment lost 9 bases and the V segment lost 0 bases, leaving 11 bases of the junction unmatched.

The chain employs TRBV6-5 and TRBJ1-3; D not certain. The V and J ends lost 7 bases and 5 bases respectively, with 15 bases between them. The CDR3 contains 14 residues. Per germline, CDR1 MNHEY and CDR2 SVGAGI. CDR3 bases: TGTGCCAGCACCTACGGGGATACTAGAAACACCATATATTTT. Encoded protein: CASTYGDTRNTIYF.

The chain links TRBV6-6 to TRBJ1-2, with D possibly being TRBD1 (5 bases). The CDR3 loop spans 14 amino acids. From germline, CDR1 is MNHNY and CDR2 SVGAGI (reference sequence). Trimming removed 5 bases at V and 5 bases at J, with 15 bases between. The CDR3 region is CASSPGPPQYGYTF. The CDR3 DNA reads TGTGCCAGCAGTCCAGGGCCACCTCAATATGGCTACACCTTC.

The CDR3 reads CAIRMTGANTEAFF. CDR3 DNA sequence: TGTGCCATCAGGATGACAGGGGCTAACACTGAAGCTTTCTTT. This chain joins TRBV10-3 and TRBJ1-1; 8 bases match TRBD1. V lost 6 bases to trimming and J lost 2 bases; unmatched junction nucleotides: 5. CDR3 length: 14 residues. The germline CDR1 and CDR2 sequences are ENHRY and SYGVKD.

The V and J genes are TRBV12-3 or TRBV12-4 and TRBJ1-1; D ambiguous. There are 11 residues in the CDR3. Trimming took off 5 bases at V and 8 bases at J, with 9 bases between the two ends. The DNA for the CDR3 is TGTGCCAGCAGTACCCAAAGAGAAGCTTTCTTT. Translating gives CASSTQREAFF.

This clone has just one count. The J gene is TRBJ1-6, the V gene TRBV5-1, with 7 bases identical to TRBD1. The V gene's germline CDR1 is SGHRS and CDR2 YFSETQ. Losses at the gene ends were 0 bases for V and 6 bases for J; bases not matched to a gene: 12. This CDR3 contains 18 residues. The CDR3 reads CASSLGLGTATLNSPLHF. Here the CDR3 DNA reads TGCGCCAGCAGCTTGGGCCTAGGGACAGCGACTCTTAATTCACCCCTCCACTTT.

The sample holds one count of this clone. CDR3 nucleotides: TGCAGTGCCTCCGGACAGGGCGAGCAGTACTTC. This sequence encodes CSASGQGEQYF. The V and J genes are TRBV20-1 and TRBJ2-7, with TRBD1 matching over 8 bases. There are 11 residues in the CDR3. The germline V gene encodes CDR1 DFQATT and CDR2 SNEGSKA (reference sequence). V shed 6 bases, J shed 6 bases, and the junction held 4 bases outside the gene matches.

This rearrangement joins TRBV7-3 to TRBJ2-1, with D perhaps TRBD1 (5 bases). Germline V gene sequence: CDR1 SGHTA, CDR2 FQGTGA. Trimming removed 2 bases from V and 3 bases from J, with 8 bases in between. This CDR3 spans 14 amino acids. Here the CDR3 reads CASSLQGNYNEQFF. The CDR3, as DNA: TGTGCCAGCAGCTTACAGGGTAACTACAATGAGCAGTTCTTC.